This T cell receptor beta chain was sequenced during a study of blood T cell repertoires in COVID-19. Study-level background: From T cells, B-cell-depleted T cells, or PBMCs came the material, which was cDNA or gDNA.

Sequencing used immunoSEQ multiplex PCR; TCRdb keeps in-frame clones, though not all of them. The data show 95,000 to 150,000 clones, with just under 90% seen just once and roughly 2.1% held by the top ten. The germline V gene has CDR1 SGHVS and CDR2 FQNEAQ. There are 14 residues in the CDR3. V shed 5 bases and J shed 0 bases, with 11 bases lying between them. The J gene is TRBJ2-7, the V gene TRBV7-8; D possibly corresponds to TRBD1 (6 bases). The sample was peripheral blood. The clonotype originates from a woman in her forties or fifties with acute or convalescent COVID-19. Here the CDR3 reads CASSLGHLSYEQYF. DNA for the CDR3: TGTGCCAGCAGCCTGGGACACCTCTCCTACGAGCAGTACTTC.